The 23 T cell receptor beta chains reported below all come from one sample, sequenced in a study of blood T cell repertoires in COVID-19. Data came from immunoSEQ multiplex PCR; TCRdb stores just in-frame clones and leaves some out. The sample lists about 150,000 clones, roughly nine tenths seen once, with approximately 2.3% in the top ten. Sequencing was carried out using peripheral blood. Receptor source: a woman in her seventies with acute or convalescent COVID-19.

J is TRBJ2-1 and V is TRBV5-1; tentatively, D is TRBD1 (6 bases). V was cut by 1 base and J by 0 bases, with 11 bases left in between. This CDR3 has 16 residues. Germline V gene sequence: CDR1 SGHRS, CDR2 YFSETQ. CDR3 sequence reads: CASSLSGASSYNEQFF. In DNA, the CDR3 is TGCGCCAGCAGCTTGTCAGGGGCGAGCTCCTACAATGAGCAGTTCTTC.

V is TRBV2 and J is TRBJ1-2, with 7 bases fitting TRBD1. Losses at the gene ends were 6 bases for V and 0 bases for J; bases not matched to a gene: 4. CDR1 is SNHLY, CDR2 FYNNEI, per germline. The CDR3 loop spans 14 amino acids. The CDR3 DNA is TGTGCCAGCAGGGAGACAGGGTCTAACTATGGCTACACCTTC. Its translation: CASRETGSNYGYTF.

The rearrangement links TRBV18 to TRBJ1-6; 7 nucleotides line up with TRBD1. The CDR3 sequence is 14 residues long. The germline CDR1 and CDR2 sequences are KGHSH and LQKENI. V dropped 3 bases and J dropped 10; count of bases not matched to a gene: 6. The CDR3 region is CASSPSTGKSPLHF. DNA of the CDR3: TGTGCCAGCTCACCTTCGACAGGGAAATCACCCCTCCACTTT.

The genes are TRBV12-5 and TRBJ2-3; tentatively, D is TRBD2 (6 bases). The CDR3 is made up of 14 amino acids. Per the germline V gene, CDR1 is LGHNT and CDR2 is FRNRAP. The V gene lost 6 bases and the J gene lost 2 bases, with 12 bases spanning the gap. The CDR3, as DNA: TGTGCTAGTGGGCGGGACCTCCTCACAGATACGCAGTATTTT. Residues: CASGRDLLTDTQYF.

The V gene is TRBV5-1, the J gene TRBJ1-6; 9 nucleotides line up with TRBD1. V trimming: 2 bases; J trimming: 6 bases; junction bases outside the gene matches: 6. The length of the CDR3 is 16 residues. Germline loops: CDR1 SGHRS, CDR2 YFSETQ. CDR3 in amino acids: CASSLRTGVTNSPLHF. CDR3 DNA: TGCGCCAGCAGCTTACGGACAGGGGTAACTAATTCACCCCTCCACTTT.

The chain carries TRBV19 and TRBJ1-2; 7 bases map to TRBD1. The V and J ends lost 0 bases and 1 base, in that order; junction bases with no gene match: 5. The CDR3 is 16 amino acids. Germline V gives CDR1 LNHDA, CDR2 SQIVND (reference sequence). CDR3 nucleotide sequence: TGTGCCAGTAGTATAGATTCTGACAGGGATAACTATGGCTACACCTTC. Its protein is CASSIDSDRDNYGYTF.

The chain uses TRBV10-3 and TRBJ1-1; D remains ambiguous. The CDR3 is made up of 12 amino acids. Germline CDR1 ENHRY, CDR2 SYGVKD. V dropped 6 bases and J dropped 1 base, with 6 bases sitting between them. As DNA, the CDR3 is TGTGCCATCAGACGACAGAACACTGAAGCTTTCTTT. This sequence encodes CAIRRQNTEAFF.

The chain employs TRBV2 and TRBJ1-1, with D unclear. The CDR3 runs 14 residues. Deletions cut 6 bases from V and 0 bases from J, with 11 bases between. CDR1 SNHLY and CDR2 FYNNEI come from the germline V gene. The CDR3 spells CASRTGRMNTEAFF. The CDR3 DNA reads TGTGCCAGCAGAACCGGTCGCATGAACACTGAAGCTTTCTTT. Full variable domain (rest looked up from reference TRBV2 and TRBJ1-1): EPEVTQTPSHQVTQMGQEVILRCVPISNHLYFYWYRQILGQKVEFLVSFYNNEISEKSEIFDDQFSVERPDGSNFTLKIRSTKLEDSAMYFCASRTGRMNTEAFFGQGTRLTVV.

This sequence joins TRBV27 and TRBJ1-6, with 9 bases identical to TRBD1. J was trimmed by 10 bases and V by 3 bases; bases with no gene match: 4. The CDR3 totals 14 residues. The germline V gene encodes CDR1 MNHEY and CDR2 SMNVEV (reference sequence). This CDR3 is CASSLGTGRSPLHF. DNA of the CDR3: TGTGCCAGCAGTTTGGGGACAGGGAGGTCACCCCTCCACTTT.

V gene TRBV5-6 combines with J gene TRBJ2-1; TRBD2 agrees at 15 bases. Germline CDR1 reads SGHDT; CDR2 reads YYEEEE. V gave up 6 bases and J gave up 9 bases; unmatched junction bases: 7. The CDR3 is 15 amino acids. CDR3 bases: TGTGCCAGCAACCCGGGACTAGCGGGGGGAGTTGAGCAGTTCTTC. Encoded protein: CASNPGLAGGVEQFF.

The chain is built from TRBV6-6 and TRBJ2-2; D ambiguous. V lost 0 bases and J lost 6, with 8 bases in between. Germline values: CDR1 MNHNY, CDR2 SVGAGI (reference sequence). The CDR3 spans 14 residues. The DNA for the CDR3 is TGTGCCAGCAGTTACTCGGTGACACCCGGGGAGCTGTTTTTT. This translates into CASSYSVTPGELFF.

This chain links TRBV11-2 with TRBJ2-1, with 10 bases that match TRBD2. V lost 3 bases and J lost 7; bases outside the gene matches: 9. The CDR3 spans 16 residues. CDR1 and CDR2 (germline): SGHAT, FQNNGV. The DNA for the CDR3 is TGTGCCAGCAGCTTGTTTTCACTAGCGGGGAATAATGAGCAGTTCTTC. Translation gives CASSLFSLAGNNEQFF.

The chain employs TRBV10-3 and TRBJ2-7; D call uncertain. Germline CDR1 is ENHRY and CDR2 is SYGVKD. Trimming left V 0 bases short and J 4 bases short, with 4 bases between. The CDR3 is 12 amino acids. The CDR3 sequence is CAISESSYEQYF. The CDR3 bases are TGTGCCATCAGTGAGTCTAGTTACGAGCAGTACTTC.

The chain has TRBV3-1 (or the pseudogene TRBV3-2) and TRBJ1-2; D is unclear. V shed 7 bases and J shed 2 bases, with 14 bases lying between them. This CDR3 spans 14 amino acids. Looked up from germline, CDR1 is LGHDT and CDR2 is YNNKEL (reference sequence). Here the CDR3 reads CASTSGIRNYGYTF. Written as DNA, the CDR3 is TGTGCCAGCACCTCGGGGATAAGGAACTATGGCTACACCTTC.

This clone has just one count. The chain joins TRBV6-5 to TRBJ1-2; maybe TRBD1 (6 bases). The CDR3 length is 10 residues. V lost 8 bases and J lost 8, with 9 bases in between. CDR1 and CDR2 from the germline V gene are MNHEY and SVGAGI. The CDR3 sequence: CASAGAGYTF. DNA for the CDR3: TGTGCCAGCGCGGGGGCCGGCTACACCTTC.

The V call is TRBV7-2, the J call TRBJ2-3; 11 bases are a match to TRBD2. The CDR3 spans 19 residues. V lost 3 bases and J lost 4; bases outside the gene matches: 15. Germline CDR1 SGHTA, CDR2 FQGNSA. The CDR3 spells CASSFLRLAGSGGADTQYF. In DNA, the CDR3 is TGTGCCAGCAGCTTCCTCCGACTAGCGGGGAGCGGTGGGGCAGATACGCAGTATTTT. The entire variable domain, with the rest obtained from reference TRBV7-2 and TRBJ2-3, is as follows: GAGVSQSPSNKVTEKGKDVELRCDPISGHTALYWYRQSLGQGLEFLIYFQGNSAPDKSGLPSDRFSAERTGGSVSTLTIQRTQQEDSAVYLCASSFLRLAGSGGADTQYFGPGTRLTVL.

The chain combines TRBV12-3 or TRBV12-4 with TRBJ1-5; unclear D gene. This CDR3 has 13 amino acids. V was cut by 6 bases and J by 1 base, with 7 bases left in between. This chain's CDR3 is CASSGESNQPQHF. For the CDR3, the DNA is TGTGCCAGCAGCGGGGAGAGCAATCAGCCCCAGCATTTT.

This rearrangement joins TRBV24-1 to TRBJ1-2, with D maybe TRBD1 (6 bases). With 3 bases removed from V and 4 bases from J, the gap between germline ends came to 11 bases. CDR3 size: 14 residues. Per germline, CDR1 KGHDR and CDR2 SFDVKD. CDR3 nucleotides: TGTGCCACCAGTGATCGCACAGGGAGCTATGGCTACACCTTC. Its protein is CATSDRTGSYGYTF.

V is TRBV7-9 and J is TRBJ2-1; TRBD1 is a possible D gene (5 bases). The CDR3 runs to 15 residues. Trimming cost V 7 bases and J 2 bases, with 15 bases left between them. Germline V gives CDR1 SEHNR, CDR2 FQNEAQ (reference sequence). CDR3 sequence (DNA): TGTGCCAGCACCAAGTGGCAGGGTACCTACAATGAGCAGTTCTTC. Protein sequence: CASTKWQGTYNEQFF.

In its sample, this clone was seen a few times. The chain couples TRBV3-1 (or the pseudogene TRBV3-2) to TRBJ1-6; the match to TRBD1 covers 7 bases. Germline CDR1 and CDR2: LGHDT and YNNKEL (reference sequence). The CDR3 is 17 residues long. V was pared by 4 bases and J by 3 bases, with 9 bases of the junction left unmatched. The CDR3 coding sequence is TGTGCCAGCAGCCTCCGACAGGGAACTTACTATAATTCACCCCTCCACTTT. This gives the protein CASSLRQGTYYNSPLHF.

The chain employs TRBV11-2 and TRBJ2-4; no definite D call. Per the germline V gene, CDR1 is SGHAT and CDR2 is FQNNGV. Trimming removed 1 base from V and 0 bases from J, with 7 bases in between. The CDR3 is 15 residues long. CDR3 loop: CASSLGGAAKNIQYF. Here the CDR3 DNA reads TGTGCCAGCAGCTTAGGAGGAGCAGCCAAAAACATTCAGTACTTC. The variable domain in full, with the rest retrieved from reference TRBV11-2 and TRBJ2-4, is EAGVAQSPRYKIIEKRQSVAFWCNPISGHATLYWYQQILGQGPKLLIQFQNNGVVDDSQLPKDRFSAERLKGVDSTLKIQPAKLEDSAVYLCASSLGGAAKNIQYFGAGTRLSVL.

This clone appeared once. This rearrangement joins TRBV10-3 to TRBJ2-7; 9 bases are shared with TRBD1. The CDR3 is 14 residues long. The germline V gene encodes CDR1 ENHRY and CDR2 SYGVKD. V shed 0 bases, J shed 7 bases, and the junction held 4 bases outside the gene matches. This chain's CDR3 is CAISESRQGVEQYF. CDR3 nucleotides: TGTGCCATCAGTGAGTCGAGACAGGGGGTAGAGCAGTACTTC.

The V call is TRBV11-2, the J call TRBJ1-2, with D perhaps matching TRBD1 (5 bases). The CDR3 sequence is 18 residues long. CDR1 and CDR2 from the germline V gene are SGHAT and FQNNGV. Trimming removed 4 bases at V and 1 base at J, with 22 bases between. In DNA, the CDR3 is TGTGCCAGCAGCTACCTTGTCCGGGGGAGGACATTTAACTATGGCTACACCTTC. Amino acid sequence: CASSYLVRGRTFNYGYTF.